The present T cell receptor (beta chain) was sequenced within a study of cytomegalovirus exposure and HLA in healthy donors. Findings and limits, study-wide: Cytomegalovirus-associated TCR beta chains were listed, numbering roughly 150. With further analysis later on, most CMV-associated TCR beta chains appeared HLA-restricted.

PCR primers comprised 60 Vbeta and 13 Jbeta primers. Using immunoSEQ multiplex PCR, the repertoire was profiled, and TCRdb retains in-frame clones only, with some absent. This sample carries about 160,000 clones, less than 90% of them seen once, and the ten largest clones take about 4%. This CDR3 contains 13 residues. CDR1 GTSNPN and CDR2 SVGIG come from the germline V gene (reference sequence). V was pared by 0 bases and J by 7 bases, with 13 bases between. As concerns this clone: The antigen is undetermined.

The sample consisted of PBMCs. The source of this sequence is a man aged 45-65 years in good health and CMV-seropositive. The J gene is TRBJ2-7, the V gene TRBV30, with a weak D call TRBD1 (6 bases). The CDR3 protein is CAWSVEQGREQYF. CDR3 DNA: TGTGCCTGGAGTGTCGAGCAGGGGCGGGAGCAGTACTTC. The entire variable domain, with the rest obtained from reference TRBV30 and TRBJ2-7, is as follows: SQTIHQWPATLVQPVGSPLSLECTVEGTSNPNLYWYRQAAGRGLQLLFYSVGIGQISSEVPQNLSASRPQDRQFILSSKKLLLSDSGFYLCAWSVEQGREQYFGPGTRLTVT.